This T cell receptor beta chain was sequenced for a study of T cell changes during pregnancy in multiple sclerosis. This CDR3 contains 14 residues. Germline CDR1 is SGHNT and CDR2 is YYREEE (reference sequence). Trimming stripped 0 bases from V and 6 bases from J, with 10 bases between. This clone appeared once. Clones were sequenced by immunoSEQ multiplex PCR, and TCRdb holds only the in-frame ones, with some missing. Among 70,000 to 100,000 clones, approximately 92% were seen once, and the ten largest hold 1.3% to 1.5%. This sequence originates from a female donor in good health, enrolled as a control in a pregnancy study. The chain links TRBV5-4 to TRBJ2-1, with D maybe TRBD2 (6 bases). The sample was peripheral blood, taken in the third trimester of pregnancy. In DNA form, the CDR3 reads TGTGCCAGCAGCTTGGAGGCCGGGGGCAATGAGCAGTTCTTC. Translation gives CASSLEAGGNEQFF.